Sequencing of this T cell receptor beta chain was carried out in a study of identifying expanded T cells in peripheral blood. Study results and caveats: Across healthy donors, higher total template counts meant significantly greater approximately 2-week count variance. About 1.2 clones differed between technical replicates, versus approximately 17 and 20 over time.

This table comes from immunoSEQ multiplex PCR, and its TCRdb copy is limited to in-frame clones, with some not included. Here the sample spans around 85,000 clones, more than 70% being singletons. Healthy donors had no documented immune events, such as infections, while sampled. As to this clone: Antigen unknown.

The CDR3 length is 14 residues. Trimming left V 5 bases short and J 8 bases short, with 16 bases between. Germline V CDR1 and CDR2: SGHVS, FQNEAQ. The sequence was obtained from a person aged 18 to 70 in good health. This chain links TRBV7-8 with TRBJ2-4; D not certain. The material sequenced was blood. CDR3 in amino acids: CASSPGGQLDIQYF. The CDR3 DNA sequence: TGTGCCAGCAGCCCCGGTGGGCAATTGGACATTCAGTACTTC.